The entry below describes one T cell receptor beta chain. The PCR employed 60 Vbeta primers together with 13 Jbeta primers. This table comes from immunoSEQ multiplex PCR, and its TCRdb copy is limited to in-frame clones, with some not included. Recorded here are more than 70,000 clones; the top ten clones represent 1.5%. These data are taken from a study of cytomegalovirus exposure and HLA in healthy donors. Sequenced sample: PBMCs. This clonotype originated in a woman in her sixties in good health and CMV-seronegative.

The CDR3 DNA reads as TGTGCCAGCAGCGTAGGGCTAGCGGGAGGGTACCAAGAGACCCAGTACTTC. Translated: CASSVGLAGGYQETQYF. This sequence joins TRBV9 and TRBJ2-5; 12 nucleotides line up with TRBD2. The CDR3 contains 17 residues. Per the germline V gene, CDR1 is SGDLS and CDR2 is YYNGEE. J was trimmed by 0 bases and V by 0 bases; bases with no gene match: 3.